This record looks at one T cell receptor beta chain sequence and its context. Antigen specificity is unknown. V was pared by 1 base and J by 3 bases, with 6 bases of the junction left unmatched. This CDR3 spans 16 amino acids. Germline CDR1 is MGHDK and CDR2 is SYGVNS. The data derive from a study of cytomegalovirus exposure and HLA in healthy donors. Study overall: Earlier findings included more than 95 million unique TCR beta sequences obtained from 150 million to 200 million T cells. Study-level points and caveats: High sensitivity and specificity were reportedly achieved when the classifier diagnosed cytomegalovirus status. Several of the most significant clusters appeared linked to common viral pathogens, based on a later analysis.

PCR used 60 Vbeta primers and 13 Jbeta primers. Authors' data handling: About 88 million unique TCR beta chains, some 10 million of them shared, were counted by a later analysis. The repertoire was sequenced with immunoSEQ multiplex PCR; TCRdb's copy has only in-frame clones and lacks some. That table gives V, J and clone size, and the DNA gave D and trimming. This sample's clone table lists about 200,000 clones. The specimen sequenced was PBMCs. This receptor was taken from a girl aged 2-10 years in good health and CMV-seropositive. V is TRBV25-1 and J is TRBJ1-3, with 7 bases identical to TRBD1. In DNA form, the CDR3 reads TGTGCCAGCAGTGAATGGACAGGTCAGCTTGGAAACACCATATATTTT. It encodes CASSEWTGQLGNTIYF.